A selection of T cell receptor beta chains follows, all from one sample in a study of neoadjuvant anti-PD-1 for oral cavity cancer. The data were produced by immunoSEQ multiplex PCR, yet TCRdb's version contains in-frame clones alone and is incomplete. The table has 17,000 or so clones, about 59% seen once. The sample in question was PBMCs, obtained before nivolumab (anti-PD-1) treatment. These receptors were obtained from a person aged 35 to 85 with oral cavity squamous cell carcinoma. The CDR3 runs from the conserved cysteine through the conserved F or W. D genes are given only for firm matches.

CDR3 protein	J gene	V gene	D gene
CASSSRTSSNEQFF	TRBJ2-1	TRBV7-6	TRBD2
CSVEPPRVYGYTF	TRBJ1-2	TRBV29-1	-
CASSLIPGYTF	TRBJ1-2	TRBV7-7	-
CASSVGQGVNEQYF	TRBJ2-7	TRBV2	TRBD1
CASSLAPNQPQHF	TRBJ1-5	TRBV7-6	-
CASSQDGSSSYNEQFF	TRBJ2-1	TRBV4-2	-
CASSGRPGTVNTEAFF	TRBJ1-1	TRBV2	-
CASSLDAISGNTIYF	TRBJ1-3	TRBV7-2	-
CSAEGTSGSLRDTQYF	TRBJ2-3	TRBV29-1	TRBD2
CASSLGGSADTQYF	TRBJ2-3	TRBV7-3	TRBD2
CASTWRESTDTQYF	TRBJ2-3	TRBV6-6	-
CAWSAGGNYGYTF	TRBJ1-2	TRBV30	-
CASSLSGGTEAFF	TRBJ1-1	TRBV5-6	-
CASRTDRGRNQPQHF	TRBJ1-5	TRBV6-5	TRBD1
CASSQEAGPQHF	TRBJ1-5	TRBV4-1	-
CASSDSGGPGYTF	TRBJ1-2	TRBV10-2	-
CASSSVYAYEQYF	TRBJ2-7	TRBV19	-
CASSPREGRLYEQYF	TRBJ2-7	TRBV5-1	-
CASSRGLPATQYF	TRBJ2-3	TRBV28	-
CASRLTGVEKLFF	TRBJ1-4	TRBV5-8	TRBD1
CAWASGPAGDTQYF	TRBJ2-3	TRBV30	-
CASSRDNSYEQYF	TRBJ2-7	TRBV7-9	-
CAIKQGLAVSYEQYF	TRBJ2-7	TRBV9	TRBD2
CASDPGQGTSYGYTF	TRBJ1-2	TRBV19	TRBD1
CASRPSFF	TRBJ1-1	TRBV6-9	-
CASSMGQTNQPQHF	TRBJ1-5	TRBV28	TRBD1
CASSIGTRMGPGNTIYF	TRBJ1-3	TRBV11-2	-
CAIEEGPKAGELFF	TRBJ2-2	TRBV10-3	-
CASSLAEFRPYEQYF	TRBJ2-7	TRBV5-4	-
CAWSGSGSSYEQYF	TRBJ2-7	TRBV30	TRBD2
CASSQNRLALSYEQYF	TRBJ2-7	TRBV14	TRBD2
CAISGTSDYLGDEQFF	TRBJ2-1	TRBV10-3	-
CASSLYGEQFF	TRBJ2-1	TRBV27	-
CASGNTNYGYTF	TRBJ1-2	TRBV6-5	-
CASSLDPQGVGTEAFF	TRBJ1-1	TRBV5-1	TRBD1
CASSLSPPRAARVYEQYF	TRBJ2-7	TRBV27	-
CASSASGSYGTDTQYF	TRBJ2-3	TRBV9	TRBD2